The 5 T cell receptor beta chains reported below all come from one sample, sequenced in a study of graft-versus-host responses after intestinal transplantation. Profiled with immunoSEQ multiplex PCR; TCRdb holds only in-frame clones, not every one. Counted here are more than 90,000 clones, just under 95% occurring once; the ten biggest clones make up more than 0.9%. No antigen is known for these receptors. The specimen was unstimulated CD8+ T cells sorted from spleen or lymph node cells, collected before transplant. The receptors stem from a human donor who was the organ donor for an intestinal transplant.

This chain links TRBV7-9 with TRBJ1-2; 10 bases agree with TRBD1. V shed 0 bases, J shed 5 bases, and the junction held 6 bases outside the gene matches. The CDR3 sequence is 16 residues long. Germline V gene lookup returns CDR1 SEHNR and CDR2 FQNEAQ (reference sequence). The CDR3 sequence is CASSLAGTGERYGYTF. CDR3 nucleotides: TGTGCCAGCAGCTTAGCAGGGACAGGGGAGCGGTATGGCTACACCTTC.

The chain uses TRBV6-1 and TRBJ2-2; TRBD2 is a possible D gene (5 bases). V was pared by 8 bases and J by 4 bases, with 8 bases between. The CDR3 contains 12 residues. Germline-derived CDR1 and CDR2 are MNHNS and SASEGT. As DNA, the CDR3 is TGTGCCAGCCCGGGAAGCACCGGGGAGCTGTTTTTT. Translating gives CASPGSTGELFF.

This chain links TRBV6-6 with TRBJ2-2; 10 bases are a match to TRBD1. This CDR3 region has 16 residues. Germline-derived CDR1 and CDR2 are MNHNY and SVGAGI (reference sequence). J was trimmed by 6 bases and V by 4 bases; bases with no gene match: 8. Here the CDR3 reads CASSFLGTGAPGELFF. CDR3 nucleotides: TGTGCCAGCAGTTTCCTCGGGACAGGGGCTCCCGGGGAGCTGTTTTTT.

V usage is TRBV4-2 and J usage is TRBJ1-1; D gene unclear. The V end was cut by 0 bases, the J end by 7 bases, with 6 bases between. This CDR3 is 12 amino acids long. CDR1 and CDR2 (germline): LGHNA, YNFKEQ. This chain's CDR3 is CASSQDTYEAFF. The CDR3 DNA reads TGTGCCAGCAGCCAAGACACCTATGAAGCTTTCTTT.

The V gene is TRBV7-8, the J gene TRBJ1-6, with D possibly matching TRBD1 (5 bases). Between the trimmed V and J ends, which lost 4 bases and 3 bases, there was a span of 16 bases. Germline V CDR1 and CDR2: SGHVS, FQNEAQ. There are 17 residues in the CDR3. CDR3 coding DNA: TGTGCCAGCAGCTGGGGCCGAGTCCTGATCTATAATTCACCCCTCCACTTT. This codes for CASSWGRVLIYNSPLHF.